A selection of T cell receptor beta chains follows, all from one sample in a study of identical twins. A single record per CDR3 protein comes from TCRdb applying MiXCR to the 5' RACE reads. The sample includes about 660,000 distinct CDR3 sequences, 8.6% of them seen just once. The data were also submitted as part of a second study, on yellow fever vaccine responses in identical twins.

Sequencing was performed on PBMCs. The receptors here all came from a woman between 18 and 30 years old in good health. Each CDR3 is given with its conserved first and last residue. D genes are given only for firm matches. Rows may omit the clone size; those that give it use once, few, many or a size class.

d_call	cdr3_length	clone_size	v_call	j_call	cdr3_nt	cdr3_aa
-	14	-	TRBV20-1	TRBJ2-5	TGCAGTGCTAGTTTAGTCGGAGTTAGCGAGACCCAGTACTTC	CSASLVGVSETQYF
-	15	-	TRBV7-9	TRBJ1-3	TGTGCCAGCAGCAAAGGGGAAGGCTCTGGAAACACCATATATTTT	CASSKGEGSGNTIYF
-	15	-	TRBV27	TRBJ1-5	TGTGCCAGCAGTTTACGGGGTAGGAGCGGTCAGCCCCAGCATTTT	CASSLRGRSGQPQHF
TRBD1	16	few	TRBV7-9	TRBJ2-5	TGTGCCAGCAGCTTAACCCCACCGACAGGGAAAGAGACCCAGTACTTC	CASSLTPPTGKETQYF
-	12	-	TRBV29-1	TRBJ2-7	TGCAGCGTTCGCGTCCGCTCCTACGAGCAGTACTTC	CSVRVRSYEQYF
TRBD1	15	few	TRBV7-9	TRBJ2-3	TGTGCCAGCAGCTCCATGACAGGGGGCGCAGATACGCAGTATTTT	CASSSMTGGADTQYF
-	18	-	TRBV7-8	TRBJ2-1	TGTGCCAGCAGCTTAGTTTCCAATAGGGGCGTGTCCTACAATGAGCAGTTCTTC	CASSLVSNRGVSYNEQFF
TRBD2	14	few	TRBV3-1	TRBJ2-1	TGTGCCACCGGGACTAGCGGGAGGGGTCGAGAGCAGTTCTTC	CATGTSGRGREQFF
TRBD2	16	few	TRBV5-1	TRBJ2-3	TGCGCCAGCAGCTTTACTAGCGGGGGGTATGCGGATACGCAGTATTTT	CASSFTSGGYADTQYF
-	15	-	TRBV15	TRBJ2-7	TGTGCCACCAGCAGAGGACCCCGAAGCACCTACGAGCAGTACTTC	CATSRGPRSTYEQYF
-	13	few	TRBV12-3/TRBV12-4	TRBJ2-3	TGTGCCAGCAGTTTCACAGGGTTAGATACGCAGTATTTT	CASSFTGLDTQYF
TRBD1	15	few	TRBV2	TRBJ2-3	TGTGCCAGCCGTCATGGGGACGGGACAGAAGATACGCAGTATTTT	CASRHGDGTEDTQYF
-	13	-	TRBV4-2	TRBJ1-2	TGTGCCAGCAGCCAAGATGGGGTAGGCAGCTACACCTTC	CASSQDGVGSYTF
-	18	many	TRBV4-2	TRBJ2-2	TGTGCCAGCAGCCAAGAAAAACCGGACAGCTTGAACACCGGGGAGCTGTTTTTT	CASSQEKPDSLNTGELFF
TRBD1	15	-	TRBV7-7	TRBJ2-5	TGTGCTAGCAGCCCGACAGGGGGCCTATTAGAGACCCAGTACTTC	CASSPTGGLLETQYF
-	12	-	TRBV27	TRBJ2-3	TGTGCCAGCAGCAAAAATCGAGATACGCAGTATTTT	CASSKNRDTQYF
-	15	-	TRBV11-2	TRBJ2-7	TGTGCCAGCAGCTTAGCGGCAGGGAGATCCTACGAGCAGTACTTC	CASSLAAGRSYEQYF
-	13	few	TRBV5-1	TRBJ2-7	TGCGCCAGCAGCTCGATTTTGGGCTACGAGCAGTACTTC	CASSSILGYEQYF
-	17	-	TRBV7-2	TRBJ2-5	TGTGCCAGCAGCCTAAAGCAGGGGAACTATCGGCAAGAGACCCAGTACTTC	CASSLKQGNYRQETQYF
-	15	few	TRBV6-1	TRBJ2-1	TGTGCCAGCACCAAACCCGGGACATTGGCCAATGAGCAGTTCTTC	CASTKPGTLANEQFF
-	13	-	TRBV28	TRBJ1-1	TGTGCCAGCAGAGCTCCAGCGAACACTGAAGCTTTCTTT	CASRAPANTEAFF
TRBD2	14	few	TRBV12-3/TRBV12-4	TRBJ2-1	TGTGCCAGCAGGGTCAGCGGGGGGGCCAATGAGCAGTTCTTC	CASRVSGGANEQFF
-	15	-	TRBV2	TRBJ2-7	TGTGCCAGCAGTGAGTATCGGCAGCCAACCTACGAGCAGTACTTC	CASSEYRQPTYEQYF
-	20	few	TRBV11-2	TRBJ1-1	TGTGCCAGCAGCTTGTACTCTACCTGGGTCCCGGAGGTGGTAGACACTGAAGCTTTCTTT	CASSLYSTWVPEVVDTEAFF
TRBD2	17	many	TRBV27	TRBJ2-1	TGTGCCAGCAGTTTAATCGAGTGGCGGGGGGGAAACAATGAGCAGTTCTTC	CASSLIEWRGGNNEQFF
-	16	once	TRBV11-2	TRBJ2-5	TGTGCCAGCAGCTTACCCTTACTAGCTATCGGAGAGACCCAGTACTTC	CASSLPLLAIGETQYF
-	13	few	TRBV2	TRBJ2-7	TGTGCCAACCTAATGGACGGGAACTACGAGCAGTACTTC	CANLMDGNYEQYF
-	14	few	TRBV6-1	TRBJ2-5	TGTGCCAGCAGTGAAGCGGACAGCGGGGAGACCCAGTACTTC	CASSEADSGETQYF
TRBD1	14	many	TRBV6-4	TRBJ2-3	TGTGCCAGCAGTGACTCGACAGGGACAGATACGCAGTATTTT	CASSDSTGTDTQYF
TRBD2	17	-	TRBV5-5	TRBJ2-3	TGTGCCAGCAGCTACGGACGACTAGCGGGGTGGACAGATACGCAGTATTTT	CASSYGRLAGWTDTQYF
TRBD2	14	few	TRBV28	TRBJ2-1	TGTGCCAGCCACCACCGGACTAGTTACAATGAGCAGTTCTTC	CASHHRTSYNEQFF
TRBD2	16	many	TRBV5-1	TRBJ2-1	TGCGCCAGCAGCTTGGTTGGGTCTAGCGGGTACAATGAGCAGTTCTTC	CASSLVGSSGYNEQFF
TRBD2	15	-	TRBV4-1	TRBJ2-1	TGCGCCAGCAGCCACCTCGGACTAGCGGTTCATGAGCAGTTCTTC	CASSHLGLAVHEQFF
TRBD2	13	few	TRBV19	TRBJ2-2	TGTGCCACTACTAGCGGGGACGACGGGGAGCTGTTTTTT	CATTSGDDGELFF
-	13	few	TRBV9	TRBJ2-2	TGTGCCAGCAGCCTCCGCTATGCCGGGGAGCTGTTTTTT	CASSLRYAGELFF
-	17	-	TRBV28	TRBJ1-5	TGTGCCAGCAGTTTACCCCCCAGGGTAAGGAGCAATCAGCCCCAGCATTTT	CASSLPPRVRSNQPQHF
TRBD2	13	-	TRBV6-2/TRBV6-3	TRBJ2-5	TGTGCCAGCGCAGCGGGAGGTCTGGAGACCCAGTACTTC	CASAAGGLETQYF
TRBD2	15	-	TRBV7-8	TRBJ2-1	TGTGCCAGCAGCTTAAGGGACTACACCTACAATGAGCAGTTCTTC	CASSLRDYTYNEQFF
-	14	many	TRBV12-5	TRBJ2-3	TGTGCTAGTGGTTTGGGGGCCATGACAGATACGCAGTATTTT	CASGLGAMTDTQYF
-	16	-	TRBV2	TRBJ2-7	TGTGCCAGCAGGAAGCCCGGCCAGGGCCAGCCCTACGAGCAGTACTTC	CASRKPGQGQPYEQYF
-	13	few	TRBV27	TRBJ2-7	TGTGCCAGCAGTTTACCAGGGTTGTACGAGCAGTACTTC	CASSLPGLYEQYF